Listed below are T cell receptor beta chains from one sample, sequenced in a study of cytomegalovirus exposure and HLA in healthy donors. Only in-frame clones appear in the TCRdb table, and some are missing; sequencing was by immunoSEQ multiplex PCR. The table includes 150,000 to 200,000 clones, around 84% detected once. Sequenced input: PBMCs. The source is a male donor in good health and CMV-seropositive. Each CDR3 is given with its conserved first and last residue. The D gene is left open where the match is weak. Clone size is shown for a subset of rows, as once, few, many or a class of expanded clone.

V gene,J gene,clone size,D gene,CDR3 DNA,CDR3 protein
TRBV18,TRBJ1-3,-,TRBD1,TGTGCCAGCTCACCACGTACAGGGGTTACTGGAAACACCATATATTTT,CASSPRTGVTGNTIYF
TRBV5-8,TRBJ1-4,-,TRBD1,TGTGCCAGCAGCTTGGGGGGCACAGGGGGCTGGGGTGAAAAACTGTTTTTT,CASSLGGTGGWGEKLFF
TRBV5-1,TRBJ1-1,-,TRBD1,TGCGCCAGCAGCCCCCTGACAGGGTACACTGAAGCTTTCTTT,CASSPLTGYTEAFF
TRBV5-1,TRBJ1-2,-,-,TGCGCCAGCAGCTTGCCGTCATCCGGCTATGGCTACACCTTC,CASSLPSSGYGYTF
TRBV9,TRBJ2-7,-,TRBD2,TGTGCCAGCAGCGATGGACTAGCGGGCGAGCAGTACTTC,CASSDGLAGEQYF
TRBV2,TRBJ1-5,-,TRBD1,TGTGCCAGCAGTGAAAACCAGGGACAGCAGCCCCAGCATTTT,CASSENQGQQPQHF
TRBV30,TRBJ2-3,-,-,TGTGCCTGGAGTCAGGGGCTCTCCACAGATACGCAGTATTTT,CAWSQGLSTDTQYF
TRBV19,TRBJ2-7,-,TRBD1,TGTGCCAGTAGTTTGGGACAGGGGGCAATATACGAGCAGTACTTC,CASSLGQGAIYEQYF
TRBV5-1,TRBJ1-2,-,TRBD1,TGCGCCAGCAGCTTGGCCGAAGGGGGCGAAAATGGCTACACCTTC,CASSLAEGGENGYTF
TRBV18,TRBJ2-3,-,-,TGTGCCAGCTCACTTTCCCTAGAGGGAGCAGATACGCAGTATTTT,CASSLSLEGADTQYF
TRBV5-6,TRBJ2-4,-,TRBD2,TGTGCCAGCAGCTTGGTGGGGAGCGGGAACAGTCAGTACTTC,CASSLVGSGNSQYF
TRBV14,TRBJ1-2,-,-,TGTGCCAGCAGCCAAGGTCGCTATGGCTACACCTTC,CASSQGRYGYTF
TRBV7-9,TRBJ1-5,few,TRBD1,TGTGCCAGCAGCTTGGAGAGACAGGGGGGCAATCAGCCCCAGCATTTT,CASSLERQGGNQPQHF
TRBV11-2,TRBJ2-7,-,-,TGTGCCAGCCGCATAGGGTTTAGCTCCTACGAGCAGTACTTC,CASRIGFSSYEQYF
TRBV11-2,TRBJ2-1,few,TRBD2,TGTGCCAGCAGCTTAACTAGCGGGAGACACGGTGAGCAGTTCTTC,CASSLTSGRHGEQFF
TRBV10-3,TRBJ1-2,-,TRBD1,TGTGCCATCACCCCCGAACCGGGACAGGGTTATGGCTACACCTTC,CAITPEPGQGYGYTF
TRBV5-4,TRBJ2-2,-,TRBD2,TGTGCCAGCAGCTTAATAGCGGGAGGACGGACCGGGGAGCTGTTTTTT,CASSLIAGGRTGELFF
TRBV7-9,TRBJ2-6,-,TRBD1,TGTGCCAGCAGCCTGCCGGGACAGGGCAAGTCTGGGGCCAACGTCCTGACTTTC,CASSLPGQGKSGANVLTF
TRBV2,TRBJ1-1,-,TRBD1,TGTGCCAGCAGTGAAGCGCTAGGGGGCAGGACTGAAGCTTTCTTT,CASSEALGGRTEAFF
TRBV10-2,TRBJ2-7,once,-,TGCGCCAGCAGTGACGGTGGTTACGAGCAGTACTTC,CASSDGGYEQYF
TRBV11-2,TRBJ1-6,few,-,TGTGCCAGCAGCTTAACATCGAAATCACCCCTCCACTTT,CASSLTSKSPLHF
TRBV7-2,TRBJ2-1,-,TRBD2,TGTGCCAGCAGCTTCAATAGCGGGAGGGACAATGAGCAGTTCTTC,CASSFNSGRDNEQFF
TRBV28,TRBJ1-1,-,TRBD1,TGTGCCAGCGGATCACACAGGGGGATCACTGAAGCTTTCTTT,CASGSHRGITEAFF
TRBV6-5,TRBJ2-7,-,-,TGTGCCAGCACCGGGACTTCAAACTACGAGCAGTACTTC,CASTGTSNYEQYF
TRBV5-4,TRBJ1-4,-,TRBD1,TGTGCCAGCAGCTCCGGGACAGGAAACGAAAAACTGTTTTTT,CASSSGTGNEKLFF
TRBV5-8,TRBJ2-5,-,TRBD2,TGTGCCAGCAATCTCGGCGCTGCTAGCGGGGGAAAAGAGACCCAGTACTTC,CASNLGAASGGKETQYF
TRBV7-9,TRBJ2-4,-,-,TGTGCCAGCAGCCTGGTCGGGGGAGGATACATTCAGTACTTC,CASSLVGGGYIQYF
TRBV14,TRBJ1-2,-,TRBD1,TGTGCCAGCAGCCGATCGTTCGACAGGGGGAACTATGGCTACACCTTC,CASSRSFDRGNYGYTF
TRBV5-6,TRBJ2-3,-,TRBD2,TGTGCCAGCAGCCTCTTAGGAGCGGGGGATACGCAGTATTTT,CASSLLGAGDTQYF
TRBV18,TRBJ2-1,once,TRBD2,TGTGCCAGCTCATCGATTAGCGGGACGGAAAACAATGAGCAGTTCTTC,CASSSISGTENNEQFF
TRBV30,TRBJ2-2,once,-,TGTGCCTGGAGTCCACTGGGGCTGCTCAACACCGGGGAGCTGTTTTTT,CAWSPLGLLNTGELFF
TRBV28,TRBJ2-3,once,-,TGTGCCAGCAGTGCCTCAGGGGCCTCAGATACGCAGTATTTT,CASSASGASDTQYF
TRBV7-2,TRBJ1-2,-,-,TGTGCCAGCAGCTTAGTGGGGGGTGGGGGAGTAGGGGGCTACACCTTC,CASSLVGGGGVGGYTF
TRBV4-3,TRBJ2-5,-,-,TGCGCCAGCAGCGGCCAGCGGTTCCAAGAGACCCAGTACTTC,CASSGQRFQETQYF
TRBV5-4,TRBJ2-5,few,-,TGTGCCAGCAGCTTGGGAAGCGAGCAGACCCAGTACTTC,CASSLGSEQTQYF
TRBV2,TRBJ1-5,once,-,TGTGCCAGCAGTGTGGCTTGGGAGGCGGCCCAGCATTTT,CASSVAWEAAQHF
TRBV28,TRBJ1-1,-,-,TGTGCCAGCACCACGCAGGGGTGGGCTTTCTTT,CASTTQGWAFF
TRBV6-1,TRBJ2-7,-,-,TGTGCCAGCAGTGATACAGGGAGGGCTTGGTACGAGCAGTACTTC,CASSDTGRAWYEQYF
TRBV5-1,TRBJ2-5,-,-,TGCGCCAGCAGCTTGGAGGGCACCCGAGGAGGCGAGACCCAGTACTTC,CASSLEGTRGGETQYF